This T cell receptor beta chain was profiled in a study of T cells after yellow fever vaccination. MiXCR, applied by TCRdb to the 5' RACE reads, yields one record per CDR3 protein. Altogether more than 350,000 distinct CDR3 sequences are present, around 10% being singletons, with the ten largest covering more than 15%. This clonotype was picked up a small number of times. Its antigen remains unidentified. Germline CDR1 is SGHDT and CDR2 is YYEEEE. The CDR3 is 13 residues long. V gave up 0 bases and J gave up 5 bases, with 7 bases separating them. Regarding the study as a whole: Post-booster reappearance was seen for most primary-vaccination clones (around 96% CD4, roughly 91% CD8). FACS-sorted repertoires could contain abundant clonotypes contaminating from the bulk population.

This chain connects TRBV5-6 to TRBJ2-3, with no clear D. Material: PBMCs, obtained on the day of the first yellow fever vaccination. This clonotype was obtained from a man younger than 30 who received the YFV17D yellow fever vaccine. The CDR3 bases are TGTGCCAGCAGCTTGGCAAGTAGAGATACGCAGTATTTT. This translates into CASSLASRDTQYF.